This T cell receptor (beta chain) came from a study of T cell responses to AZD1222 COVID-19 vaccine. Study-level points and caveats: Unmutated regions of variants are reportedly targeted by nearly half of spike-specific TCRs. Only a handful of AZD1222 recipients, several in all, had baseline seropositivity. The breadth and depth of Spike-specific TCRs increased once two AZD1222 doses had been given.

There are 13 residues in the CDR3. V lost 6 bases and J lost 9, with 15 bases in between. Germline values: CDR1 MNHEY, CDR2 SVGAGI. This clone came up a few times. The antigen is not known. Generated by immunoSEQ multiplex PCR, the TCRdb table keeps only in-frame clones and is missing some. The repertoire holds some 120,000 clones, with roughly 92% as singletons. The V gene is TRBV6-5, the J gene TRBJ1-5; D is perhaps TRBD1 (5 bases). Sequenced material: peripheral blood, taken on day 0 of AZD1222 vaccination. This TCR derives from an adult in good health. The CDR3 coding sequence is TGTGCCAGCAGACGGACGGTCCAGGGGCCCCAGCATTTT. This gives the protein CASRRTVQGPQHF.